This T cell receptor (beta chain) comes out of a study of blood T cell repertoires in COVID-19. About the study: Samples taken during acute and convalescent COVID-19 were collected in the United States, Italy and Spain. Sample material is recorded as cDNA or gDNA derived from T cells, B-cell-depleted T cells, or PBMCs.

Study processing details: Researchers report that nucleated cell counts were estimated from reference gene primer amplification. Libraries were prepared by immunoSEQ multiplex PCR; TCRdb keeps only in-frame clonotypes and omits some of them. That table furnishes V, J and clone size, whereas the DNA furnished D and trimming. The data show about 120,000 clones, with 85% seen just once and approximately 13% held by the top ten. The sequence derives from a human donor in a cohort sampled during active COVID-19. The sample was peripheral blood.

CDR3 loop: CASSFEGREGYTF. The CDR3 nucleotides read TGCGCCAGCAGCTTTGAGGGCCGTGAAGGCTACACCTTC. The chain recombines TRBV5-1 with TRBJ1-2; D not resolved. Trimming pared 2 bases from V and 8 bases from J, leaving 13 bases between. The CDR3 loop spans 13 amino acids. Germline CDR1 is SGHRS and CDR2 is YFSETQ.